The 32 T cell receptor beta chains below were found in one sample sequenced in a study of blood T cells in healthy people across ages. Through a sample-barcoded 5' primer and a J-beta primer mix, a second PCR was run for roughly 7 to 11 cycles. TCRdb ran MiXCR on the 5' RACE reads and lists one entry per CDR3 protein. Among 1.5 million to 2 million distinct CDR3 sequences listed, over 25% were seen once. What was sequenced was blood. The receptor set was obtained from a woman in her twenties or thirties in good health.

This clonotype was seen many times. The chain recombines TRBV20-1 with TRBJ2-3; D ambiguous. Germline values: CDR1 DFQATT, CDR2 SNEGSKA (reference sequence). V lost 5 bases, J lost 4 bases, and 7 bases lay in between. This CDR3 region has 11 residues. The CDR3 loop is CSAPSADTQYF. The CDR3 DNA reads TGCAGTGCTCCTTCCGCAGATACGCAGTATTTT.

This clonotype was observed a handful of times. V gene TRBV2 combines with J gene TRBJ2-1, with no clear D. Trimming left V 5 bases short and J 4 bases short, with 12 bases between. The length of the CDR3 is 14 residues. Looked up from germline, CDR1 is SNHLY and CDR2 is FYNNEI. CDR3 residues: CASSLRSVYNEQFF. The CDR3 coding sequence is TGTGCCAGCAGTCTGCGCTCAGTGTACAATGAGCAGTTCTTC.

This clonotype was picked up a small number of times. The chain carries TRBV5-1 and TRBJ2-4; D might be TRBD1 (5 bases). The CDR3 is 14 residues long. The V and J ends lost 0 bases and 7 bases respectively, with 11 bases between them. From germline, CDR1 is SGHRS and CDR2 YFSETQ. The CDR3 DNA is TGCGCCAGCAGCTTGGACCGACAGTTCAACATTCAGTACTTC. Protein product: CASSLDRQFNIQYF.

This chain joins TRBV18 and TRBJ2-3, with D possibly TRBD2 on 6 matching bases. The germline V and J ends were trimmed by 2 bases and 0 bases, with 18 bases remaining between them. Germline assignment: CDR1 KGHSH and CDR2 LQKENI. The CDR3 extends over 18 amino acids. CDR3: CASSPAIEWGDSTDTQYF. Written as DNA, the CDR3 is TGTGCCAGCTCACCAGCCATTGAGTGGGGGGACAGCACAGATACGCAGTATTTT.

This clonotype was seen only a few times. The chain links TRBV12-3 or TRBV12-4 to TRBJ2-4; 8 bases map to TRBD2. The J call is in doubt because the DNA end fits TRBJ2-7 better. The CDR3 runs to 15 residues. The CDR3 loop is CASSLGIAGIYEQYF. The CDR3, as DNA: TGTGCCAGCAGTTTAGGAATAGCGGGGATCTACGAGCAGTACTTC.

This clonotype has more than one count but fewer than ten. The chain combines TRBV11-2 with TRBJ2-1, with 10 bases matching TRBD2. Germline trimming cut 6 bases from V and 6 bases from J; bases unmatched to any gene: 8. Germline lookup yields CDR1 SGHAT and CDR2 FQNNGV. There are 15 residues in the CDR3. CDR3 DNA: TGTGCCAGCAGAGCCGTAGCGGGGGGCTCCAATGAGCAGTTCTTC. Encoded protein: CASRAVAGGSNEQFF.

This clonotype has a handful of counts. The rearrangement uses TRBV5-1 and TRBJ1-6; no reliable D call. Per the germline V gene, CDR1 is SGHRS and CDR2 is YFSETQ. The ends were cut back, 1 base at V and 5 bases at J, with 13 bases in the middle. The CDR3 has 16 residues. The CDR3, as DNA: TGCGCCAGCAGCTTGCGCCGGAATAATGATAATTCACCCCTCCACTTT. This encodes CASSLRRNNDNSPLHF.

V usage is TRBV9 and J usage is TRBJ1-3; D gene uncertain. The V end was cut by 2 bases, the J end by 3 bases, with 12 bases between. Germline V lookup: CDR1 SGDLS, CDR2 YYNGEE. The CDR3 runs 15 residues. Here the CDR3 reads CASSVTSERGNTIYF. The CDR3 nucleotides read TGTGCCAGCAGCGTGACCTCAGAACGTGGAAACACCATATATTTT.

The rearrangement joins TRBV6-5 to TRBJ2-5, with TRBD1 matching 7 bases. The end of the DNA is better explained by TRBJ2-7, so the J call may be wrong. CDR1 MNHEY and CDR2 SVGAGI come from the germline V gene. The length of the CDR3 is 12 residues. The CDR3 loop is CATATGDYEQYF. CDR3 sequence (DNA): TGTGCCACAGCTACAGGGGACTACGAGCAGTACTTC.

A remark on this clonotype: This sequence may be a read error, since a much larger clone differs from it by one base. The V and J genes are TRBV10-1 and TRBJ2-5; possibly TRBD1 or TRBD2 for D (5 bases each). The germline V and J ends were trimmed by 4 bases and 11 bases, with 20 bases remaining between them. The CDR3 totals 14 residues. Germline assignment: CDR1 WNHNN and CDR2 SYGVQD (reference sequence). CDR3 nucleotides: TGCGCCAGCAGTGTAGGGACGGGATACAATGAGCAGTACTTC. It encodes CASSVGTGYNEQYF.

In its sample, this clonotype was seen a few times. The V call is TRBV14, the J call TRBJ2-7, with unresolved D. The CDR3 has 14 residues. Germline values: CDR1 SGHDN, CDR2 FVKESK. V was clipped by 0 bases and J by 0 bases, with 6 bases between them. As DNA, the CDR3 is TGTGCCAGCAGCCAAGAAATGAGCTCCTACGAGCAGTACTTC. This translates into CASSQEMSSYEQYF.

This clonotype came up a few times. The CDR3, as DNA: TGCAGCGTTGTTTTGGCGGGAGGGAACACCGGGGAGCTGTTTTTT. The encoded protein is CSVVLAGGNTGELFF. The chain uses TRBV29-1 and TRBJ2-2, with 8 bases fitting TRBD2. Germline V CDR1 and CDR2: SQVTM, ANQGSEA. Unmatched junction bases numbered 5, after V lost 4 bases and J lost 1 base. The CDR3 spans 15 residues.

This clonotype was counted only a few times. In DNA form, the CDR3 reads TGCAGCACCCAGGAAACTATCGCTACCAATGAGCAGTACTTC. Amino acid sequence: CSTQETIATNEQYF. The rearrangement joins TRBV29-1 to TRBJ2-7; D is unclear. The CDR3 covers 14 residues. CDR1 and CDR2 (germline): SQVTM, ANQGSEA. The V and J ends lost 8 bases and 7 bases respectively, with 24 bases between them.

Comment on this clonotype: It may be a read error: a sequence one base away is much more abundant. The chain combines TRBV5-1 with TRBJ1-2, with a tentative D call TRBD1 (5 bases). V lost 4 bases, J lost 7 bases, and 14 bases lay in between. This CDR3 has 13 residues. Germline V lookup: CDR1 SGHRS, CDR2 YFSETQ. CDR3 in amino acids: CASSQDRRSGYTF. CDR3 nucleotide sequence: TGCGCCAGCAGCCAAGACAGAAGGTCTGGCTACACCTTC.

On this clonotype itself: One base away lies a much larger clone, so this may be a sequencing read error. The chain couples TRBV7-9 to TRBJ2-5, with D possibly being TRBD2 (5 bases). Trimming stripped 3 bases from V and 5 bases from J, with 16 bases between. In germline, CDR1 is SEHNR, CDR2 FQNEAQ (reference sequence). The CDR3 extends over 15 amino acids. CDR3 sequence: CASSLGSLVAETQYF. CDR3 DNA sequence: TGTGCCAGCAGCTTGGGATCTCTAGTAGCGGAGACCCAGTACTTC. The full variable domain, completed using reference TRBV7-9 and TRBJ2-5, is DTGVSQNPRHKITKRGQNVTFRCDPISEHNRLYWYRQTLGQGPEFLTYFQNEAQLEKSRLLSDRFSAERPKGSFSTLEIQRTEQGDSAMYLCASSLGSLVAETQYFGPGTRLLVL.

This clonotype has a count of ten or more. The V call is TRBV12-3 or TRBV12-4, the J call TRBJ2-1, with D possibly being TRBD2 (5 bases). CDR3 length equals 14 residues. Trimming removed 2 bases at V and 3 bases at J, with 8 bases between. CDR3 residues: CASSLSGIYNEQFF. In nucleotides, the CDR3 is TGTGCCAGCAGTTTAAGCGGAATCTACAATGAGCAGTTCTTC.

In this sample, this clonotype turned up a few times. CDR3 in amino acids: CASSQATGTGGASTEAFF. CDR3 in DNA: TGTGCCAGCAGCCAAGCCACCGGGACAGGGGGCGCGAGCACTGAAGCTTTCTTT. V and J are TRBV3-1 and TRBJ1-1; 12 bases fit TRBD1. V shed 1 base and J 4 bases; nucleotides not matched to a gene: 10. The CDR3 covers 18 residues. Per germline, CDR1 LGHDT and CDR2 YNNKEL (reference sequence).

This clonotype showed up just a few times. This chain uses TRBV27 with TRBJ2-2; 7 nucleotides align to TRBD1. CDR1 and CDR2 (germline): MNHEY, SMNVEV (reference sequence). This CDR3 has 14 amino acids. V lost 5 bases, J lost 4 bases, and 4 bases stayed unmatched. The CDR3 protein is CASSLYRGTGELFF. DNA for the CDR3: TGTGCCAGCAGTCTCTACAGGGGCACCGGGGAGCTGTTTTTT.

This clonotype turned up a few times. The genes are TRBV4-1 and TRBJ1-6, with D perhaps matching TRBD1 (5 bases). The V gene's germline CDR1 is MGHRA and CDR2 YSYEKL. The CDR3 covers 13 residues. The V end was cut by 2 bases, the J end by 10 bases, with 9 bases between. CDR3 region: CASSQLGGSPLHF. The CDR3 DNA sequence: TGCGCCAGCAGCCAATTGGGGGGGTCACCCCTCCACTTT.

This clonotype was observed many times. The genes are TRBV5-1 and TRBJ2-1, with TRBD1 matching over 9 bases. This CDR3 is 17 amino acids long. The junction had 11 bases not matched to a gene; V was cut back by 4 bases and J by 3 bases. Germline V gives CDR1 SGHRS, CDR2 YFSETQ. The DNA for the CDR3 is TGCGCCAGCAGCATCCGGACAGGGGTATTCCGCTACAATGAGCAGTTCTTC. It translates to CASSIRTGVFRYNEQFF.

V gene TRBV29-1 combines with J gene TRBJ2-1; a possible D gene is TRBD1 (5 bases). The CDR3 consists of 11 residues. Germline CDR1 reads SQVTM; CDR2 reads ANQGSEA. Trimming took off 6 bases at V and 5 bases at J, with 8 bases between the two ends. CDR3: CSVYRNNEQFF. The CDR3 region has the DNA TGCAGCGTCTACAGGAACAATGAGCAGTTCTTC.

The count of this clonotype is one. The V call is TRBV27, the J call TRBJ2-1; D possibly corresponds to TRBD1 (7 bases). The germline gives CDR1 MNHEY, CDR2 SMNVEV (reference sequence). The CDR3 has 15 residues. Trimming pared 5 bases from V and 5 bases from J, leaving 16 bases between. The CDR3 protein is CASSLRDSGDNEQFF. CDR3 sequence (DNA): TGTGCCAGCAGTCTGCGGGACAGCGGAGACAATGAGCAGTTCTTC.

This clonotype was observed at least ten times. The chain is built from TRBV7-9 and TRBJ2-7; D not resolved. Germline lookup yields CDR1 SEHNR and CDR2 FQNEAQ (reference sequence). V lost 1 base and J lost 3, with 13 bases in between. The CDR3 length is 15 residues. The CDR3 reads CASSLGPKASYEQYF. In DNA, the CDR3 is TGTGCCAGCAGCTTAGGGCCTAAAGCTAGCTACGAGCAGTACTTC.

This clonotype showed up just a few times. The gene calls are TRBV3-1 and TRBJ2-4; perhaps TRBD1 as D (5 bases). The J call may not be correct, given that the DNA end is closer to TRBJ2-7. The germline V gene encodes CDR1 LGHDT and CDR2 YNNKEL (reference sequence). The CDR3 runs 16 residues. Here the CDR3 DNA reads TGTGCCAGCAGCCAAATAAAAGGGGTCGGGTTAGGCGAGCAGTACTTC. Translated, it gives CASSQIKGVGLGEQYF.

This clonotype occurred a few times. The V gene is TRBV10-1, the J gene TRBJ2-7, with a weak D call TRBD2 (7 bases). Germline V gene sequence: CDR1 WNHNN, CDR2 SYGVQD (reference sequence). V was clipped by 3 bases and J by 6 bases, with 12 bases between them. The CDR3 contains 13 residues. Here the CDR3 reads CASSERGAGEQYF. The CDR3 coding sequence is TGCGCCAGCAGTGAACGGGGGGCTGGCGAGCAGTACTTC.

With regard to this clonotype: One base away lies a much larger clone, so this may be a sequencing read error. This chain joins TRBV29-1 and TRBJ2-3; D not certain. The CDR3 length is 10 residues. Germline V gene data show CDR1 as SQVTM and CDR2 as ANQGSEA. CDR3 amino acids: CGVLGKTQYF. The CDR3 nucleotides are TGCGGCGTTCTGGGGAAGACGCAGTATTTT.

V is TRBV20-1 and J is TRBJ2-4, with D perhaps given as TRBD1 or TRBD2 (6 bases each). The closer fit of TRBJ2-7 to the DNA end suggests the J call may be wrong. This CDR3 spans 14 amino acids. Germline loops: CDR1 DFQATT, CDR2 SNEGSKA (reference sequence). The CDR3 bases are TGCAGTGCTAGGCATCCCGGGGGCCGAAGCGAGCAGTACTTC. The encoded protein is CSARHPGGRSEQYF.

This clonotype was seen only a few times. This chain links TRBV5-1 with TRBJ2-2, with no clear D. The V gene's germline CDR1 is SGHRS and CDR2 YFSETQ. CDR3 length: 17 amino acids. V was cut by 0 bases and J by 1 base, with 13 bases left in between. CDR3 protein: CASSLVARPVNTGELFF. The CDR3 nucleotides read TGCGCCAGCAGCTTGGTAGCCAGGCCCGTGAACACCGGGGAGCTGTTTTTT.

Worth noting for this clonotype: Compared with germline, one end of the junction differs, possibly owing to a read error. The chain carries TRBV6-5 and TRBJ2-5; D gene ambiguous. The CDR3 length is 14 residues. Germline-derived CDR1 and CDR2 are MNHEY and SVGAGI. In DNA form, the CDR3 reads TGTGCCAGCACTCGGGCAGGACCACAAGAGACCCGGTACTTC. This codes for CASTRAGPQETRYF.

There are a few counts of this clonotype. The gene calls are TRBV12-3 or TRBV12-4 and TRBJ1-6, with TRBD1 matching 7 bases. CDR3 length: 17 amino acids. Losses at the gene ends were 8 bases for V and 7 bases for J; bases not matched to a gene: 17. The CDR3 loop reads CASQSPRQGAGNSPLHF. CDR3 DNA: TGTGCCAGCCAAAGTCCCAGACAGGGCGCTGGGAATTCACCCCTCCACTTT.

The sample holds a few counts of this clonotype. The chain carries TRBV7-2 and TRBJ2-7; D uncertain. The germline gives CDR1 SGHTA, CDR2 FQGNSA. Deletions cut 1 base from V and 4 bases from J, with 11 bases between. This CDR3 is 14 amino acids long. DNA for the CDR3: TGTGCCAGCAGCTTAGAGGCTAGTACGTACGAGCAGTACTTC. It yields the protein CASSLEASTYEQYF.

The rearrangement joins TRBV20-1 to TRBJ2-7, with a possible D match to TRBD1 (6 bases). Trimming left V 6 bases short and J 3 bases short, with 18 bases between. The CDR3 runs to 14 residues. The germline V gene encodes CDR1 DFQATT and CDR2 SNEGSKA (reference sequence). The CDR3 reads CSAQGQLRRYEQYF. The CDR3 nucleotides are TGCAGTGCCCAGGGACAACTACGCCGCTACGAGCAGTACTTC.